Listed below are T cell receptor beta chains from one sample, sequenced in a study of blood T cell repertoires in COVID-19. The assay was immunoSEQ multiplex PCR, and TCRdb's table has in-frame clones only and misses some. Here the sample spans 300,000 to 350,000 clones, about nine tenths being singletons. Sequencing used peripheral blood. Receptors were obtained from a woman aged 25 to 39 with COVID-19, enrolled during active disease. The CDR3 runs from the conserved cysteine through the conserved F or W. D genes are given only for firm matches. Part of the rows lack a size; the others show once, few, many or a class for expanded clones.

clone size,V gene,D gene,J gene,CDR3 protein,CDR3 DNA
few,TRBV9,.,TRBJ1-3,CASSEGHVGNTIYF,TGTGCCAGCAGCGAGGGACATGTAGGAAACACCATATATTTT
.,TRBV2,TRBD1,TRBJ1-1,CASGQQGAGTEAFF,TGTGCCAGCGGTCAACAGGGGGCGGGCACTGAAGCTTTCTTT
.,TRBV10-3,.,TRBJ2-1,CAISESQYNEQFF,TGTGCCATCAGTGAGAGTCAGTACAATGAGCAGTTCTTC
.,TRBV9,.,TRBJ2-3,CASSAGTTSTDTQYF,TGTGCCAGCAGCGCGGGAACCACCAGCACAGATACGCAGTATTTT
.,TRBV6-6,.,TRBJ2-5,CASRQSLAGTQYF,TGTGCCAGCAGGCAGTCGCTGGCGGGGACCCAGTACTTC
.,TRBV10-3,TRBD1,TRBJ1-1,CAIRPRDSHTEAFF,TGTGCCATCAGACCTAGGGACAGCCACACTGAAGCTTTCTTT
.,TRBV5-1,.,TRBJ1-2,CASSLTESYGYTF,TGCGCCAGCAGCTTAACGGAGTCCTATGGCTACACCTTC
.,TRBV15,TRBD1,TRBJ2-7,CATSEGTGGSYEQYF,TGTGCCACCAGCGAAGGGACAGGGGGCTCCTACGAGCAGTACTTC
.,TRBV7-9,.,TRBJ1-5,CASSRDFNEPQHF,TGTGCCAGCAGCCGGGACTTCAACGAGCCCCAGCATTTT
.,TRBV2,TRBD1,TRBJ1-5,CASSRDREGQPQHF,TGTGCCAGCAGTCGAGACAGGGAAGGACAGCCCCAGCATTTT
.,TRBV7-2,.,TRBJ2-3,CASSLALLDTQYF,TGTGCCAGCAGCTTAGCCCTCCTGGATACGCAGTATTTT
.,TRBV4-1,TRBD2,TRBJ2-5,CASSQVAGVPRGTQYF,TGCGCCAGCAGCCAAGTGGCGGGGGTCCCAAGAGGGACCCAGTACTTC
.,TRBV11-2,.,TRBJ1-1,CASSQWLREKNTEAFF,TGTGCCAGCAGTCAATGGCTTCGGGAGAAGAACACTGAAGCTTTCTTT
.,TRBV13,.,TRBJ1-1,CASSFGGGDTEAFF,TGTGCCAGCAGCTTTGGAGGAGGTGACACTGAAGCTTTCTTT
.,TRBV4-3,TRBD2,TRBJ2-7,CASSQIAGGVYEQYF,TGCGCCAGCAGCCAAATAGCGGGGGGGGTCTACGAGCAGTACTTC
.,TRBV5-1,.,TRBJ1-1,CASSVGGTVNTEAFF,TGCGCCAGCAGCGTCGGGGGGACGGTGAACACTGAAGCTTTCTTT
.,TRBV18,.,TRBJ1-3,CASSLQGSGNTIYF,TGTGCCAGCTCACTTCAGGGATCTGGAAACACCATATATTTT
few,TRBV27,TRBD1,TRBJ1-5,CASSRDRVGQPQHF,TGTGCCAGCAGTCGGGACAGGGTGGGCCAGCCCCAGCATTTT
.,TRBV5-4,TRBD2,TRBJ2-5,CASSLTLAGGAETQYF,TGTGCCAGCAGCCTGACACTAGCGGGGGGAGCAGAGACCCAGTACTTC
.,TRBV4-1,.,TRBJ1-3,CASSQFPSGGNTIYF,TGCGCCAGCAGCCAATTCCCGTCGGGGGGAAACACCATATATTTT
.,TRBV5-4,.,TRBJ1-1,CASSPLLVADTEAFF,TGTGCCAGCAGCCCCCTACTGGTGGCGGACACTGAAGCTTTCTTT